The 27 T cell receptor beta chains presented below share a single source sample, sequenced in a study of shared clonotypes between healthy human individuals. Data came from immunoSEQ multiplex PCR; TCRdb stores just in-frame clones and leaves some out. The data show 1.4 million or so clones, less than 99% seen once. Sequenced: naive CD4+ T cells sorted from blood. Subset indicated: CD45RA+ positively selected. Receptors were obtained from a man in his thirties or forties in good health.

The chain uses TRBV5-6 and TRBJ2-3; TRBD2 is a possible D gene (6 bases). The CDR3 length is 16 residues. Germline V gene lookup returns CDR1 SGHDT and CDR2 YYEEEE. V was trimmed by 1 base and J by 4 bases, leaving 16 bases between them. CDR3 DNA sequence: TGTGCCAGCAGCTTGTTTGTCGGGAGCTCCGCAGATACGCAGTATTTT. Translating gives CASSLFVGSSADTQYF.

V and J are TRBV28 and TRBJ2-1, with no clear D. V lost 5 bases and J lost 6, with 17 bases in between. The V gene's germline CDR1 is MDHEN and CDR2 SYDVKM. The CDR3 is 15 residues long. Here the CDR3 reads CASSPPRVIRNEQFF. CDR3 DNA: TGTGCCAGCAGTCCGCCCCGGGTTATACGCAATGAGCAGTTCTTC.

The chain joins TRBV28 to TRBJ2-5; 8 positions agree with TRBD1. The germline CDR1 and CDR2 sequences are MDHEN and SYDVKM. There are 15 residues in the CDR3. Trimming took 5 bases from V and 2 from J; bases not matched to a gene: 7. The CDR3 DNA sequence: TGTGCCAGCAGTCCAGGGGGCCGGTGGCAAGAGACCCAGTACTTC. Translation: CASSPGGRWQETQYF.

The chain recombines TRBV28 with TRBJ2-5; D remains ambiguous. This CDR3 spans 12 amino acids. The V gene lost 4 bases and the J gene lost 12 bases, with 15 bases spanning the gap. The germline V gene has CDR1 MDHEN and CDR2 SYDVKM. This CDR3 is CASSSSGQDKYF. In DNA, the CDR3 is TGTGCCAGCAGTTCCTCGGGCCAGGATAAGTACTTC.

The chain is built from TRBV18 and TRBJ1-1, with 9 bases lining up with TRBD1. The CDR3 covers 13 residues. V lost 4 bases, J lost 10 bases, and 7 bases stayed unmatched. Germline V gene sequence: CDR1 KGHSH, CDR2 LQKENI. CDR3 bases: TGTGCCAGCTCACGGGGACAGGGTTTTGGAGCTTTCTTT. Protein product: CASSRGQGFGAFF.

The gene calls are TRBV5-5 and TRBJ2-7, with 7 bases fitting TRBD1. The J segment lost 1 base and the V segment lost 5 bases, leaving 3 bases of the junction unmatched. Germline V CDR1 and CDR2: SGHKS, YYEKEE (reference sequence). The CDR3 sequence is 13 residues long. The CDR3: CASRSGQSYEQYF. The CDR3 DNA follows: TGTGCCAGCAGGTCGGGACAGTCCTACGAGCAGTACTTC.

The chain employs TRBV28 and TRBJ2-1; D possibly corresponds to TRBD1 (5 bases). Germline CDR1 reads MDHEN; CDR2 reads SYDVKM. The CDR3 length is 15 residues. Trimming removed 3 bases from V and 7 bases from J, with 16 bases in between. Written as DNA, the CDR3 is TGTGCCAGCAGTTTTCCCTCAGGGTCCAGAAATGAGCAGTTCTTC. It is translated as CASSFPSGSRNEQFF.

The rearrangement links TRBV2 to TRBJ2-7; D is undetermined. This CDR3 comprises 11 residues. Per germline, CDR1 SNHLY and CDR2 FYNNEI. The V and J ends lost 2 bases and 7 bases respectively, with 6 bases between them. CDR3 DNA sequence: TGTGCCAGCAGTGAAAAAGGGGAGCAGTACTTC. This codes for CASSEKGEQYF.

This chain's CDR3 is CASSLGTQRTQYF. The CDR3 bases are TGTGCCAGCAGCCTAGGGACCCAGAGGACCCAGTACTTC. This chain links TRBV5-5 with TRBJ2-5; D tentatively reads TRBD1 or TRBD2 (5 bases each). V gave up 4 bases and J gave up 7 bases, with 14 bases separating them. This CDR3 is built from 13 residues. Looked up from germline, CDR1 is SGHKS and CDR2 is YYEKEE (reference sequence). Full variable domain (missing parts from reference TRBV5-5 and TRBJ2-5): DAGVTQSPTHLIKTRGQQVTLRCSPISGHKSVSWYQQVLGQGPQFIFQYYEKEERGRGNFPDRFSARQFPNYSSELNVNALLLGDSALYLCASSLGTQRTQYFGPGTRLLVL.

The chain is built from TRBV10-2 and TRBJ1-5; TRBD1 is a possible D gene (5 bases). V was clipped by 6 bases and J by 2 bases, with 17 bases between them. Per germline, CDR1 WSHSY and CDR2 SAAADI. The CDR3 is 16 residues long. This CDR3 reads CASSSGGGFRNQPQHF. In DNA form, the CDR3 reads TGCGCCAGCAGCTCCGGGGGAGGATTCCGCAATCAGCCCCAGCATTTT.

CDR3 residues: CAIREGNGYTF. Written as DNA, the CDR3 is TGTGCCATCAGGGAGGGAAATGGCTACACCTTC. The chain is built from TRBV10-3 and TRBJ1-2, with D hard to call. This CDR3 region has 11 residues. V lost 6 bases and J 6 bases, leaving 8 bases between the germline ends. Germline CDR1 ENHRY, CDR2 SYGVKD.

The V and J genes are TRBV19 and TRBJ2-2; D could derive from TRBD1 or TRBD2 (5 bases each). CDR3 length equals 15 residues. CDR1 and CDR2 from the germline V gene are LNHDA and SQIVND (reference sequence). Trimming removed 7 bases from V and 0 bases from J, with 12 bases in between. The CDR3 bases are TGTGCCAGTATCCGGGACGGAGCGAACACCGGGGAGCTGTTTTTT. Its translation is CASIRDGANTGELFF.

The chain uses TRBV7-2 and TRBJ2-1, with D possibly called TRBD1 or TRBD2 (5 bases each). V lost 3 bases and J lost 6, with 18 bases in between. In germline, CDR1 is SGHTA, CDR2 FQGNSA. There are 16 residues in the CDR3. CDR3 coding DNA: TGTGCCAGCAGCTTGTTGCTGGGGGTTGGTTCCAATGAGCAGTTCTTC. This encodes CASSLLLGVGSNEQFF.

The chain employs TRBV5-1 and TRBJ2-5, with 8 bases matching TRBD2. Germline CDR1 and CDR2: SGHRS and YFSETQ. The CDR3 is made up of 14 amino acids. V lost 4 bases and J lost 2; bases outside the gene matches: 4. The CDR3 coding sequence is TGCGCCAGCAGCGGGGGACTAGTACAAGAGACCCAGTACTTC. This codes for CASSGGLVQETQYF.

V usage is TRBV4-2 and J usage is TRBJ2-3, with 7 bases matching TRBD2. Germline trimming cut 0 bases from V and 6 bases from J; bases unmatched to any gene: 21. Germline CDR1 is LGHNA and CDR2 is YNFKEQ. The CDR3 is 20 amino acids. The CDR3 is CASSQDPPSGIRGGGDTQYF. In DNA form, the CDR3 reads TGTGCCAGCAGCCAAGATCCGCCTAGCGGTATCCGAGGAGGTGGGGATACGCAGTATTTT.

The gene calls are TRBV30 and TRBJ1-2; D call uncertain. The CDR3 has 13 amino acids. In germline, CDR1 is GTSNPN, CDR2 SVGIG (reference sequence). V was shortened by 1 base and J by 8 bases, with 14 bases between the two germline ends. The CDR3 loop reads CAWSALSPGGYTF. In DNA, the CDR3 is TGTGCCTGGAGTGCCCTCTCGCCGGGCGGCTACACCTTC.

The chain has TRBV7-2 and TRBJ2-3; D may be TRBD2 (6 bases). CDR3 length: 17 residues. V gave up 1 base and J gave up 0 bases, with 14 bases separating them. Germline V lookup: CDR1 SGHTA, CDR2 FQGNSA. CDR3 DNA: TGTGCCAGCAGCTTAGGTCTTCGGGCGGGAAGCACAGATACGCAGTATTTT. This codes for CASSLGLRAGSTDTQYF. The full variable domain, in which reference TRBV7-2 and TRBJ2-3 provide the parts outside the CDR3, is GAGVSQSPSNKVTEKGKDVELRCDPISGHTALYWYRQSLGQGLEFLIYFQGNSAPDKSGLPSDRFSAERTGGSVSTLTIQRTQQEDSAVYLCASSLGLRAGSTDTQYFGPGTRLTVL.

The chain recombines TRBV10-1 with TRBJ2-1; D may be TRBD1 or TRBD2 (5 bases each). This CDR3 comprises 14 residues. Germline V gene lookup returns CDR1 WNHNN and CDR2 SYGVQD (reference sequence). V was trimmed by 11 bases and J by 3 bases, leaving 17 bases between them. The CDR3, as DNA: TGCGCCGGCTGGGGGAACGTCTTCTACAATGAGCAGTTCTTC. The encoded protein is CAGWGNVFYNEQFF.

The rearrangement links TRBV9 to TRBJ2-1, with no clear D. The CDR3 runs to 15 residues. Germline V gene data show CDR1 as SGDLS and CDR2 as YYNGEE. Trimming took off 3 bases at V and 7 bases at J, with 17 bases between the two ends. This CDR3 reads CASSGSVYLENEQFF. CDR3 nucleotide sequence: TGTGCCAGCAGCGGTAGTGTCTATCTTGAGAATGAGCAGTTCTTC.

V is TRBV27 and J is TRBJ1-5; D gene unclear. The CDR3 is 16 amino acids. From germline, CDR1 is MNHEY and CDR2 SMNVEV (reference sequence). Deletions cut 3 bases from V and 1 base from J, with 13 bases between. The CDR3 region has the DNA TGTGCCAGCAGTTTCTGGCCGGCTCTAAGCAATCAGCCCCAGCATTTT. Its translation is CASSFWPALSNQPQHF.

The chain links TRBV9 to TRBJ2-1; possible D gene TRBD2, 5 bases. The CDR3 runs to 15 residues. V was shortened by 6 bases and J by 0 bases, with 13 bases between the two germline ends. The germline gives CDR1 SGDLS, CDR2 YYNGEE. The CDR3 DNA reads TGTGCCAGCACCCGTACCGGGATCTCCTACAATGAGCAGTTCTTC. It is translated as CASTRTGISYNEQFF.

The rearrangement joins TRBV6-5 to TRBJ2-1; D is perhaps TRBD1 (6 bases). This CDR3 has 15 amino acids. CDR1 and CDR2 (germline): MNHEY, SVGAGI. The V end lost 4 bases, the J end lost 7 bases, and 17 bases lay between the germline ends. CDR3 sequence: CASSSDGTSTNEQFF. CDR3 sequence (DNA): TGTGCCAGCAGTTCCGACGGGACAAGCACTAATGAGCAGTTCTTC.

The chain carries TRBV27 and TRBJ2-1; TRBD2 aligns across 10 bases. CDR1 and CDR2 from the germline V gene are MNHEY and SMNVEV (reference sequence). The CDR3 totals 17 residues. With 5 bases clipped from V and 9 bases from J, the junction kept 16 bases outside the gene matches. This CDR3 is CASSPLSGRATFREQFF. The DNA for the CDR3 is TGTGCCAGCAGTCCCCTCAGCGGGAGGGCTACTTTTCGTGAGCAGTTCTTC.

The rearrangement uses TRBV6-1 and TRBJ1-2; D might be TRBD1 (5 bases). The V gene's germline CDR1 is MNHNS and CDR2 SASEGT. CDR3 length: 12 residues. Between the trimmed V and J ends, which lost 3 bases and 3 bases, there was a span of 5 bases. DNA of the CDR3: TGTGCCAGCAGTGACAGGGACTATGGCTACACCTTC. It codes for CASSDRDYGYTF.

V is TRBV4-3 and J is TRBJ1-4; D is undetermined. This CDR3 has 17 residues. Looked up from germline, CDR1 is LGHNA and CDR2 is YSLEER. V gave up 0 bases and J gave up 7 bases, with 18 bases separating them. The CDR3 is CASSQDMAGRNVEKLFF. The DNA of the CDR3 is TGCGCCAGCAGCCAAGATATGGCAGGAAGGAACGTTGAAAAACTGTTTTTT.

The CDR3 coding sequence is TGTGCCAGCAGCTACGGACAGGGGCTTGGGGAGCAGTACTTC. It specifies CASSYGQGLGEQYF. This chain joins TRBV5-6 and TRBJ2-7; TRBD1 aligns across 9 bases. Unmatched junction bases numbered 8, after V lost 3 bases and J lost 7 bases. CDR3 length: 14 residues. Germline V gene data show CDR1 as SGHDT and CDR2 as YYEEEE.

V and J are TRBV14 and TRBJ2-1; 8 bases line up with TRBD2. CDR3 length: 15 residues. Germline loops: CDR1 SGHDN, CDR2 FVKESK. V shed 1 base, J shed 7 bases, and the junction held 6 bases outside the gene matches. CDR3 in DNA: TGTGCCAGCAGCCAAGTCCTAGCGGGCTCTAATGAGCAGTTCTTC. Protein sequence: CASSQVLAGSNEQFF.